What follows describes a single T cell receptor beta chain. This may stem from a read error, because a much larger clone lies one nucleotide away. CDR3-region Arm-PCR and iRepertoire HTBI primers produced the TCR beta libraries. MiXCR was run by TCRdb on the multiplex PCR reads, yielding one entry per CDR3 protein. Of hundreds of thousands of distinct CDR3 sequences listed, about 16% were seen once; the top ten hold 18%. Time point: newly diagnosed GD, antithyroid drugs for less than 3 months. PBMC-derived RNA was used for the TCR library. These data come from a study of regulatory T cells in long-lasting Graves disease. Overall study context: Graves' patients (newly diagnosed) had been on antithyroid drugs under 3 months.

Germline trimming cut 10 bases from V and 4 bases from J; bases unmatched to any gene: 11. There are 14 residues in the CDR3. Germline V gives CDR1 ENHRY, CDR2 SYGVKD. The data also belong to a second study, concerning T cells in Graves' hyperthyroidism and ophthalmopathy. That report notes: Patients aged 18 to 65 had newly diagnosed hyperthyroidism that had lasted under 2 months.

V is TRBV10-3 and J is TRBJ1-1, with 8 bases fitting TRBD1. The source material was peripheral blood mononuclear cells (PBMCs), sampled at new diagnosis, from a patient treated with antithyroid drugs. This TCR came from a woman in her 30s with Graves disease. The CDR3 nucleotides read TGTGCCACGGGGACAGGTGAAATGAGCACTGAAGCTTTCTTT. It encodes CATGTGEMSTEAFF.